This T cell receptor (beta chain) was recorded in a study of Tregs in tolerant kidney transplant recipients. The method was immunoSEQ multiplex PCR; TCRdb's version includes in-frame clones alone and lacks a portion of them. The sample lists more than 95,000 clones; roughly nine tenths were seen once. This CDR3 is 13 amino acids long. The germline V gene has CDR1 MNHNY and CDR2 SVGAGI (reference sequence). Trimming left V 8 bases short and J 6 bases short, with 13 bases between. General study findings and limits: Activated donor B cell expansion appeared to reveal the most relevant donor-specific TCRbeta repertoire.

On this clone: Its cognate antigen is unknown. The same CDR3 is also encoded by other DNA sequences in this sample.

Sequenced material: CD4+ T cells from blood. This clonotype was obtained from a human donor in good health. This chain joins TRBV6-6 and TRBJ2-2, with D possibly matching TRBD2 (5 bases). CDR3 loop: CASGHSGSGELFF. CDR3 coding DNA: TGTGCCAGCGGGCACTCGGGGTCCGGGGAGCTGTTTTTT.